These 30 T cell receptor beta chains came from one sample sequenced in a study of T cell repertoires in cytomegalovirus infection. Using its own MiXCR run on the reads, TCRdb lists one record per CDR3 protein. Counted here are fewer than 700,000 distinct CDR3 sequences, roughly 24% occurring once; the ten biggest clones make up 6.5% to 10%. Sequenced input: CD8+ T cells from PBMCs. These receptors came from a human donor in good health (CMV status not recorded). Some clones in this sample may be carry-over from other donors' samples.

This clonotype was seen only a few times. This chain uses TRBV10-3 with TRBJ2-1; possible D gene TRBD2, 7 bases. Germline V gene lookup returns CDR1 ENHRY and CDR2 SYGVKD. Trimming pared 0 bases from V and 9 bases from J, leaving 12 bases between. The CDR3 extends over 14 amino acids. CDR3 protein: CAISESMGGAEQFF. The DNA of the CDR3 is TGTGCCATCAGTGAGTCGATGGGGGGGGCTGAGCAGTTCTTC.

The rearrangement joins TRBV29-1 to TRBJ2-2, with D tentatively TRBD2 (6 bases). The CDR3 has 14 residues. Looked up from germline, CDR1 is SQVTM and CDR2 is ANQGSEA. The V end lost 3 bases, the J end lost 5 bases, and 13 bases lay between the germline ends. As DNA, the CDR3 is TGCAGCGTTGAGGGCGGGGCGCGGACCGGGGAGCTGTTTTTT. Translation gives CSVEGGARTGELFF.

CDR3 protein: CASSRVRDRVNEQFF. The DNA of the CDR3 is TGTGCCAGTAGTAGGGTAAGGGACAGGGTCAATGAGCAGTTCTTC. This sequence joins TRBV19 and TRBJ2-1; 9 nucleotides match TRBD1. The CDR3 extends over 15 amino acids. The junction had 7 bases not matched to a gene; V was cut back by 4 bases and J by 6 bases. Germline CDR1 is LNHDA and CDR2 is SQIVND (reference sequence).

The chain is built from TRBV6-6 and TRBJ2-7; D perhaps matches TRBD2 (6 bases). The CDR3 extends over 17 amino acids. Trimming left V 7 bases short and J 4 bases short, with 26 bases between. Looked up from germline, CDR1 is MNHNY and CDR2 is SVGAGI (reference sequence). CDR3 loop: CASTSTRTGLSWYEQYV. The CDR3 bases are TGTGCCAGCACCTCAACCCGGACGGGACTTAGCTGGTACGAGCAGTACGTC.

The chain recombines TRBV5-1 with TRBJ1-2; 8 positions agree with TRBD1. Germline V CDR1 and CDR2: SGHRS, YFSETQ. This CDR3 spans 16 amino acids. V shed 3 bases, J shed 3 bases, and the junction held 10 bases outside the gene matches. CDR3 nucleotide sequence: TGCGCCAGCAGCTACCGACCCCCGGGACAGGACTATGGCTACACCTTC. Translation: CASSYRPPGQDYGYTF.

The rearrangement links TRBV6-2 or TRBV6-3 to TRBJ2-1, with 8 bases fitting TRBD1. Germline values: CDR1 MNHEY, CDR2 SVGEGT. This CDR3 comprises 15 residues. V shed 4 bases, J shed 2 bases, and the junction held 4 bases outside the gene matches. The CDR3 here is CASSSQGATYNEQFF. DNA of the CDR3: TGTGCCAGCAGTTCGCAGGGGGCAACCTACAATGAGCAGTTCTTC.

DNA for the CDR3: TGTGCCAGCAGCCCGTATTCGGAGGGCTCCTCTGGAAACACCATATATTTT. The encoded protein is CASSPYSEGSSGNTIYF. The genes are TRBV7-9 and TRBJ1-3; no definite D call. CDR1 SEHNR and CDR2 FQNEAQ come from the germline V gene (reference sequence). The CDR3 is made up of 17 amino acids. V was clipped by 5 bases and J by 0 bases, with 17 bases between them. The full variable domain, in which reference TRBV7-9 and TRBJ1-3 provide the parts outside the CDR3, is DTGVSQNPRHKITKRGQNVTFRCDPISEHNRLYWYRQTLGQGPEFLTYFQNEAQLEKSRLLSDRFSAERPKGSFSTLEIQRTEQGDSAMYLCASSPYSEGSSGNTIYFGEGSWLTVV.

This clonotype was recorded many times. The V and J genes are TRBV7-8 and TRBJ1-4; the D gene is possibly TRBD1 (6 bases). Between the trimmed V and J ends, which lost 5 bases and 6 bases, there was a span of 19 bases. In germline, CDR1 is SGHVS, CDR2 FQNEAQ. CDR3 length equals 16 residues. CDR3 sequence: CASSPSFQGSDEKLFF. The CDR3 DNA reads as TGTGCCAGCAGCCCCTCTTTTCAGGGGTCGGATGAAAAACTGTTTTTT.

This rearrangement joins TRBV12-3 or TRBV12-4 to TRBJ2-3, with 7 bases lining up with TRBD1. CDR3 size: 17 residues. Trimming cost V 5 bases and J 3 bases; bases outside gene matches: 14. DNA of the CDR3: TGTGCCAGCAGTCACCCGGCAACAGGGGATGGAACAGATACGCAGTATTTT. Translation gives CASSHPATGDGTDTQYF.

V is TRBV25-1 and J is TRBJ2-3; D remains unclear. This CDR3 has 14 amino acids. CDR1 is MGHDK and CDR2 is SYGVNS in the germline V gene. The germline V and J ends were trimmed by 2 bases and 6 bases, with 12 bases remaining between them. CDR3 sequence reads: CASSERRPLDTQYF. CDR3 nucleotide sequence: TGTGCCAGCAGTGAAAGACGTCCCTTGGATACGCAGTATTTT.

The chain combines TRBV7-9 with TRBJ2-7; D unresolved. Germline V lookup: CDR1 SEHNR, CDR2 FQNEAQ (reference sequence). This CDR3 spans 15 amino acids. Trimming removed 5 bases at V and 3 bases at J, with 17 bases between. The CDR3 is CASSTSADVSYEQYV. In nucleotides, the CDR3 is TGTGCCAGCAGCACATCAGCTGACGTAAGCTACGAGCAGTACGTC.

This clonotype was observed a few times. V usage is TRBV7-9 and J usage is TRBJ2-2; the match to TRBD2 covers 14 bases. Germline-derived CDR1 and CDR2 are SEHNR and FQNEAQ (reference sequence). V dropped 7 bases and J dropped 0; count of bases not matched to a gene: 4. The CDR3 extends over 17 amino acids. The DNA of the CDR3 is TGTGCCAGCATGGGGACTAGCGGGGGATCGAACACCGGGGAGCTGTTTTTT. Its protein is CASMGTSGGSNTGELFF.

A few counts support this clonotype. The chain links TRBV7-9 to TRBJ2-7; 7 positions match TRBD2. With V trimmed by 5 bases and J by 0 bases, 7 bases remained unmatched. The CDR3 totals 15 residues. Germline CDR1 and CDR2: SEHNR and FQNEAQ (reference sequence). The CDR3 loop is CASSRERGSSYEQYF. CDR3 nucleotides: TGTGCCAGCAGCCGCGAGCGGGGCAGCTCCTACGAGCAGTACTTC.

This clonotype was detected ten times or more. The rearrangement joins TRBV12-3 or TRBV12-4 to TRBJ2-5; TRBD1 matches at 10 bases. V trimming: 6 bases; J trimming: 2 bases; junction bases outside the gene matches: 6. The CDR3 sequence is 15 residues long. CDR3 nucleotides: TGTGCCAGCAGCCATCCGGGACAGGGGCAAGAGACCCAGTACTTC. Protein: CASSHPGQGQETQYF.

This clonotype was counted many times. The CDR3 DNA follows: TGTGCCAGCAGCTTAGATCGAGACTATCCGGTTGATAGCACAGATACGCAGTATTTT. The encoded protein is CASSLDRDYPVDSTDTQYF. The chain carries TRBV7-9 and TRBJ2-3, with D tentatively TRBD2 (5 bases). Trimming took 1 base from V and 0 from J, leaving 20 bases between them. This CDR3 contains 19 residues. Germline V lookup: CDR1 SEHNR, CDR2 FQNEAQ (reference sequence).

The genes are TRBV6-2 or TRBV6-3 and TRBJ1-1; no clear D gene. CDR1 MNHEY and CDR2 SVGEGT come from the germline V gene. V was pared by 2 bases and J by 8 bases, with 9 bases between. The CDR3 runs to 12 residues. The CDR3 nucleotides are TGTGCCAGCAGTTACACCGACGGCGAAGCTTTCTTT. It yields the protein CASSYTDGEAFF.

This clonotype was recorded many times. Here the CDR3 reads CASTFRGDTQYF. DNA for the CDR3: TGTGCCAGTACTTTCAGGGGCGATACGCAGTATTTT. The J gene is TRBJ2-3, the V gene TRBV7-8; possibly TRBD1 for D (6 bases). CDR1 is SGHVS, CDR2 FQNEAQ, per germline. The CDR3 runs 12 residues. The ends were cut back, 9 bases at V and 6 bases at J, with 13 bases in the middle.

This clonotype came up a few times. This chain links TRBV6-2 or TRBV6-3 with TRBJ2-7; 8 bases are a match to TRBD2. V trimming: 4 bases; J trimming: 3 bases; junction bases outside the gene matches: 5. Germline V CDR1 and CDR2: MNHEY, SVGEGT. This CDR3 spans 14 amino acids. CDR3 in amino acids: CASSSPSGFYEQYF. CDR3 coding DNA: TGTGCCAGCAGTTCACCTAGCGGGTTCTACGAGCAGTACTTC.

This clonotype appeared many times. The rearrangement joins TRBV15 to TRBJ1-1; no reliable D call. V lost 0 bases and J lost 2, with 7 bases in between. The CDR3 consists of 14 residues. Germline V gene data show CDR1 as LNHNV and CDR2 as YYDKDF (reference sequence). DNA for the CDR3: TGTGCCACCAGCAGAGACAGGAGTAACACTGAAGCTTTCTTT. Amino acids: CATSRDRSNTEAFF.

V and J are TRBV20-1 and TRBJ1-1; D is unclear. Germline V CDR1 and CDR2: DFQATT, SNEGSKA (reference sequence). Trimming cost V 6 bases and J 11 bases, with 7 bases left between them. This CDR3 spans 8 amino acids. The CDR3 loop is CSARGAFF. The CDR3 DNA sequence: TGCAGTGCCCGAGGGGCTTTCTTT.

The rearrangement uses TRBV7-9 and TRBJ1-1; maybe TRBD1 (6 bases). CDR3 length: 17 amino acids. Looked up from germline, CDR1 is SEHNR and CDR2 is FQNEAQ (reference sequence). The germline V and J ends were trimmed by 7 bases and 0 bases, with 21 bases remaining between them. CDR3 coding DNA: TGTGCCAGCAACCTCAGGGGCGCAAACCCCTTGAACACTGAAGCTTTCTTT. Protein product: CASNLRGANPLNTEAFF.

In regard to this clonotype: Germline is not matched at one junction end, which may reflect a read error. The chain joins TRBV29-1 to TRBJ2-2; 7 bases match TRBD2. The CDR3 is 13 amino acids. The germline CDR1 and CDR2 sequences are SQVTM and ANQGSEA. The CDR3 spells CCVEAGKAGELFF. CDR3 coding DNA: TGCTGCGTTGAAGCGGGGAAGGCCGGGGAGCTGTTTTTT.

CDR3 in DNA: TGTGCCAGCAGCGTTGGGGGGGGGTTAACTCCGAACACCGGGGAGCTGTTTTTT. It yields the protein CASSVGGGLTPNTGELFF. V gene TRBV9 combines with J gene TRBJ2-2; 7 nucleotides align to TRBD2. Germline trimming cut 2 bases from V and 0 bases from J; bases unmatched to any gene: 10. This CDR3 comprises 18 residues. Germline CDR1 is SGDLS and CDR2 is YYNGEE.

This clonotype was picked up one time. An end of the junction does not agree with germline; a read error may underlie this. The rearrangement links TRBV11-2 to TRBJ2-2; D remains unclear. Germline assignment: CDR1 SGHAT and CDR2 FQNNGV. The CDR3 totals 16 residues. CDR3 in amino acids: CDSSTPWDRGTGELFF. CDR3 nucleotides: TGTGACAGCAGCACCCCATGGGATCGCGGCACCGGGGAGCTGTTTTTT.

This clonotype has just a few counts. The CDR3 bases are TGTGCCAGCAGTTCTACCCAGGGCTATGAGCAGTTCTTC. Its translation: CASSSTQGYEQFF. The V call is TRBV6-2 or TRBV6-3, the J call TRBJ2-1; a weak D match, TRBD1 (5 bases). Trimming took off 4 bases at V and 8 bases at J, with 12 bases between the two ends. Germline V lookup: CDR1 MNHEY, CDR2 SVGEGT. CDR3 size: 13 residues.

This clonotype has more than one count but fewer than ten. This chain connects TRBV6-5 to TRBJ2-4; the D is unclear. The V and J ends lost 2 bases and 1 base respectively, with 6 bases between them. In germline, CDR1 is MNHEY, CDR2 SVGAGI. The CDR3 consists of 14 residues. CDR3 sequence: CASSYVGAKNIQYF. In DNA form, the CDR3 reads TGTGCCAGCAGTTACGTGGGGGCCAAAAACATTCAGTACTTC.

The V and J genes are TRBV6-5 and TRBJ2-1; TRBD1 matches at 7 bases. This CDR3 spans 17 amino acids. CDR1 MNHEY and CDR2 SVGAGI come from the germline V gene. The ends lost 5 bases at V and 8 bases at J; junction bases unmatched: 18. The chain's CDR3 is CASSAFLPGQLKDEQFF. The CDR3 coding sequence is TGTGCCAGCAGTGCCTTCCTTCCGGGACAGCTAAAGGATGAGCAGTTCTTC.

The sample holds many counts of this clonotype. The rearrangement links TRBV7-8 to TRBJ2-1, with a weak D call TRBD2 (5 bases). Germline-derived CDR1 and CDR2 are SGHVS and FQNEAQ. This CDR3 is built from 15 residues. The ends were cut back, 3 bases at V and 2 bases at J, with 11 bases in the middle. The CDR3 spells CASSFRGSPYNEQFF. The CDR3 bases are TGTGCCAGCAGCTTTCGGGGATCCCCCTACAATGAGCAGTTCTTC.

The chain joins TRBV5-6 to TRBJ2-2; 9 positions match TRBD1. CDR1 is SGHDT, CDR2 YYEEEE, per germline. This CDR3 is built from 16 residues. V shed 4 bases, J shed 0 bases, and the junction held 4 bases outside the gene matches. The CDR3 sequence is CASSKTGGANTGELFF. The CDR3 nucleotides are TGTGCCAGCAGCAAAACAGGGGGCGCGAACACCGGGGAGCTGTTTTTT.

At least ten counts were recorded for this clonotype. The V gene is TRBV7-9, the J gene TRBJ2-7; TRBD1 matches 10 bases. The V gene's germline CDR1 is SEHNR and CDR2 FQNEAQ (reference sequence). The CDR3 has 17 residues. V gave up 5 bases and J gave up 0 bases; unmatched junction bases: 10. This chain's CDR3 is CASSPSGGQGISYEQYF. In nucleotides, the CDR3 is TGTGCCAGCAGCCCTAGTGGGGGACAGGGGATCTCCTACGAGCAGTACTTC.